The count of the clone carrying this TCR beta chain is one. Its specificity is not known. These data come from a study of vaccination and CD4 T cells after COVID-19. Stated treatment: roughly ten-day PBMC culture with coronavirus spike peptide pools or control peptides (ViraFEST assay). The ViraFEST method relied on peptide pools to expand antigen-specific T cells, followed by TCR sequencing. Germline CDR1 SGHTA, CDR2 FQGNSA. Germline trimming cut 2 bases from V and 9 bases from J; bases unmatched to any gene: 8. The CDR3 has 14 amino acids. At the Johns Hopkins FTIC core, DNA taken from cultured CD4+ T cells was sequenced by way of the Oncomine TCR Beta short-read assay. From the PCR reads, TCRdb called clonotypes with MiXCR, one entry per CDR3 protein. The top ten hold around 27% of the sample, which has about 7,100 distinct CDR3 sequences, around 62% seen once.

The source of this sequence is a human donor who had recovered from COVID-19. The sequenced sample consisted of CD4+ T cells from blood, cultured in vitro. The rearrangement links TRBV7-2 to TRBJ2-7; the match to TRBD1 covers 9 bases. CDR3 in DNA: TGTGCCAGCAGCTTAAGACAGGGGGTTTTCCTGCAGTACTTC. Residues: CASSLRQGVFLQYF.